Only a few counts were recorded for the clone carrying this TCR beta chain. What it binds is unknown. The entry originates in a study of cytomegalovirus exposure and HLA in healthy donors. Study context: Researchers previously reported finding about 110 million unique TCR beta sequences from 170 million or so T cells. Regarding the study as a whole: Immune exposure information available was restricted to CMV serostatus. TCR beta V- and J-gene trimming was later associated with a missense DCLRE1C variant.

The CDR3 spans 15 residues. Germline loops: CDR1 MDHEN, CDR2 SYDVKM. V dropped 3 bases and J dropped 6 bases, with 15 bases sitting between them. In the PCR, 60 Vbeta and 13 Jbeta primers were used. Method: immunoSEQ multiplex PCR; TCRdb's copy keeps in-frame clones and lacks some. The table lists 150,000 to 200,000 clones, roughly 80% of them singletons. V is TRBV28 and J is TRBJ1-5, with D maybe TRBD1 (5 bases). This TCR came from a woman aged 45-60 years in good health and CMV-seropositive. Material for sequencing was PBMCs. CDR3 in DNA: TGTGCCAGCAGTTTGACTCCGGGGGGTGGTCAGCCCCAGCATTTT. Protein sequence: CASSLTPGGGQPQHF. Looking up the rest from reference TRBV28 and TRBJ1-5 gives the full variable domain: DVKVTQSSRYLVKRTGEKVFLECVQDMDHENMFWYRQDPGLGLRLIYFSYDVKMKEKGDIPEGYSVSREKKERFSLILESASTNQTSMYLCASSLTPGGGQPQHFGDGTRLSIL.